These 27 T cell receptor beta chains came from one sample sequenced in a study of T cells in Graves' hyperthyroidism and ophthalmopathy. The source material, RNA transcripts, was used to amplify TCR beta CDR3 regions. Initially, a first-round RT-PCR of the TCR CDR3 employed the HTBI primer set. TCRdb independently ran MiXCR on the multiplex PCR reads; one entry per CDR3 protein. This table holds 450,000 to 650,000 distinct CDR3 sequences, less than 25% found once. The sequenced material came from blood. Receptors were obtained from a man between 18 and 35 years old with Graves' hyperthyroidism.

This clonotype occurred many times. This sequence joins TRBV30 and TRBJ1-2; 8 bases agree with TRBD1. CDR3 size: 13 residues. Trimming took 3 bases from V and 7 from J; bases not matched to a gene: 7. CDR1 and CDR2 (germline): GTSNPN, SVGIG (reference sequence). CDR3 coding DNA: TGTGCCTGGAGACAGGGGGAGAGGAGTGGCTACACCTTC. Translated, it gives CAWRQGERSGYTF.

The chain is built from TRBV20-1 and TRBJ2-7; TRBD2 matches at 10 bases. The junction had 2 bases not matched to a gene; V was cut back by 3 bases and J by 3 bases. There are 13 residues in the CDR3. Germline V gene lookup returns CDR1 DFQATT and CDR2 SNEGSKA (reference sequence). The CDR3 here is CSASRLAGYEQYF. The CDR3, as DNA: TGCAGTGCTAGTAGACTAGCGGGCTACGAGCAGTACTTC.

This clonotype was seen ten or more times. Here the CDR3 reads CASSLALREYEQYF. In DNA, the CDR3 is TGTGCCAGCAGTTTAGCGCTAAGGGAATACGAGCAGTACTTC. V is TRBV12-3 or TRBV12-4 and J is TRBJ2-7; D unresolved. CDR3 length: 14 residues. V was clipped by 0 bases and J by 4 bases, with 10 bases between them.

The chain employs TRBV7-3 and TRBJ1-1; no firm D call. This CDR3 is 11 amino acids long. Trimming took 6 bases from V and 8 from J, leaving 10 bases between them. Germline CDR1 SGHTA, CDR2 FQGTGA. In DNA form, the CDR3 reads TGTGCCAGCAGTTTCGTCGGGGAAGCTTTCTTT. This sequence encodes CASSFVGEAFF. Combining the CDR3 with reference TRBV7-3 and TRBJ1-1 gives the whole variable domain GAGVSQTPSNKVTEKGKYVELRCDPISGHTALYWYRQSLGQGPEFLIYFQGTGAADDSGLPNDRFFAVRPEGSVSTLKIQRTERGDSAVYLCASSFVGEAFFGQGTRLTVV.

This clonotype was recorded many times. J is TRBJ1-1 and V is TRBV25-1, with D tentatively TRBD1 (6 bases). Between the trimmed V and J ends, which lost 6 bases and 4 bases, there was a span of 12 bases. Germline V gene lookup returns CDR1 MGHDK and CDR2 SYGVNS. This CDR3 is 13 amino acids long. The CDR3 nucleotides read TGTGCCAGCAGCACAGGGAGCGGCACTGAAGCTTTCTTT. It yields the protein CASSTGSGTEAFF.

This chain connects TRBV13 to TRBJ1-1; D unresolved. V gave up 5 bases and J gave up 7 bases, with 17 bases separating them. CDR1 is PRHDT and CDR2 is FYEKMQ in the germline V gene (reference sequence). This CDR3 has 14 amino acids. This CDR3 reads CASSARWAAFEAFF. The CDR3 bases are TGTGCCAGCAGCGCCCGGTGGGCCGCCTTTGAAGCTTTCTTT. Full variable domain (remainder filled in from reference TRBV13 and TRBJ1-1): AAGVIQSPRHLIKEKRETATLKCYPIPRHDTVYWYQQGPGQDPQFLISFYEKMQSDKGSIPDRFSAQQFSDYHSELNMSSLELGDSALYFCASSARWAAFEAFFGQGTRLTVV.

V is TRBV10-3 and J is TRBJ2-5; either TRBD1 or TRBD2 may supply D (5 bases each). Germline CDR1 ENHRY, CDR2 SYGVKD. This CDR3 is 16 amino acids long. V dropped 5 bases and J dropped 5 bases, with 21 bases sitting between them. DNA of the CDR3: TGTGCCATCAGTACCTCCGGGACCGGCGAGATTGAGACCCAGTACTTC. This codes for CAISTSGTGEIETQYF.

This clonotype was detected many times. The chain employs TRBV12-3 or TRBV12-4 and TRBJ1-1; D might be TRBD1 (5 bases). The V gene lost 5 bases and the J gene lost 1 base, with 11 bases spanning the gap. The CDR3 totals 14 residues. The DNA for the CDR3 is TGTGCCAGCAGTATACGGGACCCGAACACTGAAGCTTTCTTT. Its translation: CASSIRDPNTEAFF.

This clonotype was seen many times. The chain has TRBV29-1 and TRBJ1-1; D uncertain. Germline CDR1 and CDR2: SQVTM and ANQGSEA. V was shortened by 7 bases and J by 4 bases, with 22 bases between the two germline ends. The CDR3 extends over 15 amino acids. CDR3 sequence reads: CSAPFVGPRTTEAFF. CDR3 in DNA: TGCAGCGCCCCCTTTGTGGGTCCGAGAACCACTGAAGCTTTCTTT.

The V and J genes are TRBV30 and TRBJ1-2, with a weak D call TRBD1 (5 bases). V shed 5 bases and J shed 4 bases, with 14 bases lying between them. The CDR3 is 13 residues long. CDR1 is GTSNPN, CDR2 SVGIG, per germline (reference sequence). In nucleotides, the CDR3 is TGTGCCTGGGGAGGGGACTTACCCTATGGCTACACCTTC. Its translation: CAWGGDLPYGYTF. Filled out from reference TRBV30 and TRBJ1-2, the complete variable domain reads SQTIHQWPATLVQPVGSPLSLECTVEGTSNPNLYWYRQAAGRGLQLLFYSVGIGQISSEVPQNLSASRPQDRQFILSSKKLLLSDSGFYLCAWGGDLPYGYTFGSGTRLTVV.

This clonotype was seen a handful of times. The CDR3 here is CASSLQTGGGNTIYF. CDR3 bases: TGTGCCAGCAGCTTACAGACAGGGGGAGGAAACACCATATATTTT. The chain joins TRBV5-4 to TRBJ1-3; the match to TRBD1 covers 9 bases. The CDR3 runs to 15 residues. In germline, CDR1 is SGHNT, CDR2 YYREEE (reference sequence). V lost 2 bases to trimming and J lost 4 bases; unmatched junction nucleotides: 4.

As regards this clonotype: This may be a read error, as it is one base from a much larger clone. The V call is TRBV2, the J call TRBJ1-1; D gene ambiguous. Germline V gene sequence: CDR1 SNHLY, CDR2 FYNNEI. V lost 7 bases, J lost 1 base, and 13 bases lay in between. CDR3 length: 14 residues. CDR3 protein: CASTKEQSNTEAFF. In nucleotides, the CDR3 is TGTGCCAGCACCAAGGAACAGTCGAACACTGAAGCTTTCTTT.

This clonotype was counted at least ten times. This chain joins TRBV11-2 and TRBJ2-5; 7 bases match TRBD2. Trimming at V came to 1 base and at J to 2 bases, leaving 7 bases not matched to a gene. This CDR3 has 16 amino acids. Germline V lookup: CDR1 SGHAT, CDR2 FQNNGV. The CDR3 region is CASSLVGSGQQETQYF. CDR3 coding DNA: TGTGCCAGCAGCTTAGTTGGTAGCGGGCAACAAGAGACCCAGTACTTC.

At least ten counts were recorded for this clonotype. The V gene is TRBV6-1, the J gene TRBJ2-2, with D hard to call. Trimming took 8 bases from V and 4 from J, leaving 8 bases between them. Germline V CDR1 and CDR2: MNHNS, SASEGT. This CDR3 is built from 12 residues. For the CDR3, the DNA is TGTGCCAGCCTTGCCAGCACCGGGGAGCTGTTTTTT. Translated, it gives CASLASTGELFF.

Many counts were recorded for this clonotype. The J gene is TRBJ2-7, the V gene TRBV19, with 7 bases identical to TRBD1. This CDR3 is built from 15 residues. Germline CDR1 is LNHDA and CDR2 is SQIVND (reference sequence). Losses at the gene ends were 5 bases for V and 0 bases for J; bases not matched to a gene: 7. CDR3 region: CASSAGTANSYEQYF. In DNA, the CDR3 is TGTGCCAGTAGTGCCGGGACAGCCAACTCCTACGAGCAGTACTTC.

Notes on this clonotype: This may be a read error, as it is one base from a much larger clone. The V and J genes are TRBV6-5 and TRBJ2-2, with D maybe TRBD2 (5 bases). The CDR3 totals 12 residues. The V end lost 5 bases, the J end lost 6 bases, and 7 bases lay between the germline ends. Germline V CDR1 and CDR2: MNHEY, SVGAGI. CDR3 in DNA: TGTGCCAGCAGTAACGGGGCCGGGGAGCTGTTTTTT. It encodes CASSNGAGELFF.

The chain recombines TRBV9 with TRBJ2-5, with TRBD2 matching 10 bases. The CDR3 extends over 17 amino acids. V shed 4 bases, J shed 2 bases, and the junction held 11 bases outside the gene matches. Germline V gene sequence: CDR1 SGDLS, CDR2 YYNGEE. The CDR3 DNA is TGTGCCAGCAGCCTGGGGCTAGCGGGGGAGATACAAGAGACCCAGTACTTC. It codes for CASSLGLAGEIQETQYF.

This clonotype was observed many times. The CDR3, as DNA: TGTGCCAGCAGACATTCAGGGGGAGGCAATCAGCCCCAGCATTTT. Its translation is CASRHSGGGNQPQHF. This chain connects TRBV12-3 or TRBV12-4 to TRBJ1-5; TRBD1 matches at 7 bases. This CDR3 is built from 15 residues. V trimming: 6 bases; J trimming: 2 bases; junction bases outside the gene matches: 7.

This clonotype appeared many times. CDR3 residues: CASSERSNQPQHF. CDR3 sequence (DNA): TGTGCCAGCAGTGAGAGAAGCAATCAGCCCCAGCATTTT. The V and J genes are TRBV6-1 and TRBJ1-5; D gene ambiguous. CDR3 length equals 13 residues. Trimming stripped 3 bases from V and 1 base from J, with 4 bases between. Germline V gene sequence: CDR1 MNHNS, CDR2 SASEGT.

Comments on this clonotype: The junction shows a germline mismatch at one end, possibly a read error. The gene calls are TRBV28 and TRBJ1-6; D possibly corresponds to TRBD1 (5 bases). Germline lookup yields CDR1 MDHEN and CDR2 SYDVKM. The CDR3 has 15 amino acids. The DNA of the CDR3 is TGTACCAGCAGTTTATTTGGGGGGGGAGGTTCACCCCTCCACTTT. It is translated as CTSSLFGGGGSPLHF. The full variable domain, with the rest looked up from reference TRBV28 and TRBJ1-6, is DVKVTQSSRYLVKRTGEKVFLECVQDMDHENMFWYRQDPGLGLRLIYFSYDVKMKEKGDIPEGYSVSREKKERFSLILESASTNQTSMYLCTSSLFGGGGSPLHFGNGTRLTVT.

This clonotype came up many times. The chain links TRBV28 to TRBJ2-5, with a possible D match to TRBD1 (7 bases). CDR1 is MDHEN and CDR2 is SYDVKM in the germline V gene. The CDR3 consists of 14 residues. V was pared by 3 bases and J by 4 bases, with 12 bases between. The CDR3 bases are TGTGCCAGCAGTTTTGGAGGGGGCGCAGAGACCCAGTACTTC. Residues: CASSFGGGAETQYF. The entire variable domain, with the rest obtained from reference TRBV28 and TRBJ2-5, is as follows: DVKVTQSSRYLVKRTGEKVFLECVQDMDHENMFWYRQDPGLGLRLIYFSYDVKMKEKGDIPEGYSVSREKKERFSLILESASTNQTSMYLCASSFGGGAETQYFGPGTRLLVL.

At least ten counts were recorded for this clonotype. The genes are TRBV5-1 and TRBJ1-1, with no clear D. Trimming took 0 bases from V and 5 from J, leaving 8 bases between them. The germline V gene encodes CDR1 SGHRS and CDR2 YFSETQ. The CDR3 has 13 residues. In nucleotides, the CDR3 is TGCGCCAGCAGCTTGGCGGTTGGGACTGAAGCTTTCTTT. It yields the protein CASSLAVGTEAFF.

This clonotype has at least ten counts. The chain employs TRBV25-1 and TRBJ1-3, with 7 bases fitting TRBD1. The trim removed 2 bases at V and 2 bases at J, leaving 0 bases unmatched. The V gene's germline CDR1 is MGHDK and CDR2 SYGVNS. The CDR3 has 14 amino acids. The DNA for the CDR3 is TGTGCCAGCAGTGAAGACAGGGCTGGAAACACCATATATTTT. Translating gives CASSEDRAGNTIYF.

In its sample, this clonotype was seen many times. In DNA, the CDR3 is TGCAGCACTACCCAAGTAAACACTGAAGCTTTCTTT. Protein: CSTTQVNTEAFF. The chain has TRBV29-1 and TRBJ1-1; no definite D call. V lost 8 bases, J lost 2 bases, and 12 bases lay in between. The CDR3 covers 12 residues. Germline assignment: CDR1 SQVTM and CDR2 ANQGSEA.

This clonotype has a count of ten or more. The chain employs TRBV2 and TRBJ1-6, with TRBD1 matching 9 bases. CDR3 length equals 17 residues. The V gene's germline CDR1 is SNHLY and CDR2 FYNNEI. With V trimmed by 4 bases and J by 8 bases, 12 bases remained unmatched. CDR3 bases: TGTGCCAGCAGTGCGGGGCCTCACAGGGGGCAGGATTCACCCCTCCACTTT. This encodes CASSAGPHRGQDSPLHF.

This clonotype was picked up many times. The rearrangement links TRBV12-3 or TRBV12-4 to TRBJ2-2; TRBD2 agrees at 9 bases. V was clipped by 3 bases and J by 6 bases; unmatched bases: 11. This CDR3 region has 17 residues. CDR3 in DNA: TGTGCCAGCAGTTTCTTGGCGGGGGGGCCTCCCTCCGGGGAGCTGTTTTTT. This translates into CASSFLAGGPPSGELFF.

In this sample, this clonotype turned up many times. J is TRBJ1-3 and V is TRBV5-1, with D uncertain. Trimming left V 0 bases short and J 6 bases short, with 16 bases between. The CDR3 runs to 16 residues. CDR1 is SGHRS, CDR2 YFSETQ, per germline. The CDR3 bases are TGCGCCAGCAGCTTGGGTCCGGAATTCAGTACAAACACCATATATTTT. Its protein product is CASSLGPEFSTNTIYF.